These T cell receptor beta chains were read from a single sample in a study of CD8+ T cells in alopecia areata. TCRdb keeps only in-frame clones here, not all; method: immunoSEQ multiplex PCR. Altogether 90,000 to 150,000 clones are present, around 58% being singletons, with the ten largest covering 30%. Source: CD8+ T cells sorted from blood, taken at week 4, from a patient treated with tofacitinib. The origin of the receptors is a human donor with alopecia areata. Each CDR3 is given with its conserved first and last residue. A D gene is named only where the DNA matches it firmly. Clone size appears in some rows only: once, few, many, or a class for an expanded clone.

length	D	V	size	J	DNA	CDR3
16	.	TRBV7-2	.	TRBJ2-5	TGTGCCAGCAGCTTAGGGTCCGCCCCCCCTCAAGAGACCCAGTACTTC	CASSLGSAPPQETQYF
16	.	TRBV7-9	.	TRBJ1-6	TGTGCCAGCAGCTTAGAAGCAGGAGGGGTCGAATCACCCCTCCACTTT	CASSLEAGGVESPLHF
14	.	TRBV29-1	few	TRBJ2-3	TGCAGCGTTGAGGGACAAAGTTTCTCAGATACGCAGTATTTT	CSVEGQSFSDTQYF
15	TRBD2	TRBV5-4	few	TRBJ2-5	TGTGCCAGCAGCTTTGACTCGGGGGGCCAAGAGACCCAGTACTTC	CASSFDSGGQETQYF
14	TRBD2	TRBV11-2	.	TRBJ2-5	TGTGCCAGCAGCTCATTAGCGGGGGAAGAGACCCAGTACTTC	CASSSLAGEETQYF
15	TRBD1	TRBV4-3	.	TRBJ2-2	TGCGCCAGCAGCCAAGCGACAGGGAGTCCCGGGGAGCTGTTTTTT	CASSQATGSPGELFF
15	TRBD1	TRBV29-1	.	TRBJ2-7	TGCAGCGTTGAAGGAGGACAGGAGACTTCCTACGAGCAGTACTTC	CSVEGGQETSYEQYF
12	.	TRBV29-1	.	TRBJ2-1	TGCAGCGCCCAGTCCGAATACAATGAGCAGTTCTTC	CSAQSEYNEQFF
17	TRBD2	TRBV5-6	few	TRBJ2-1	TGTGCCAGCAGCTTGGCCGCGGGGGGCCTACCTCGGGATGAGCAGTTCTTC	CASSLAAGGLPRDEQFF
16	.	TRBV19	few	TRBJ1-5	TGTGCCAGCCCAAAGGGGCTGAGAGGGGGCAATCAGCCCCAGCATTTT	CASPKGLRGGNQPQHF
12	.	TRBV27	.	TRBJ2-7	TGTGCCAGCAGCACGTACCGAGGCGAGCAGTACTTC	CASSTYRGEQYF
13	.	TRBV15	.	TRBJ1-2	TGTGCCACCAGCCCTGAACGGTTGTATGGCTACACCTTC	CATSPERLYGYTF
15	TRBD1	TRBV7-9	.	TRBJ1-1	TGTGCCAGCAGCACCCCGACAGGGGGAAACACTGAAGCTTTCTTT	CASSTPTGGNTEAFF
15	.	TRBV30	few	TRBJ2-7	TGTGCCGGAACGACGGGGAGGCTTAGCTTATACGAGCAGTACTTC	CAGTTGRLSLYEQYF
13	.	TRBV7-9	.	TRBJ2-7	TGTGCCAGCAGCCCCCCGGGATCCTACGAGCAGTACTTC	CASSPPGSYEQYF
11	.	TRBV29-1	once	TRBJ2-5	TGCAGCGTTTTTTTGGCAGAGACCCAGTACTTC	CSVFLAETQYF
13	TRBD1	TRBV29-1	few	TRBJ1-2	TGCAGCGTTCCGGGACAGGAGGACTATGGCTACACCTTC	CSVPGQEDYGYTF
14	.	TRBV13	.	TRBJ2-5	TGTGCCAGCAGCTCTCCGGGACGACATGAGACCCAGTACTTC	CASSSPGRHETQYF
13	.	TRBV25-1	.	TRBJ2-7	TGTGCCAGCAGTGAACGTGGGGACTACGAGCAGTACTTC	CASSERGDYEQYF
14	TRBD2	TRBV2	.	TRBJ2-4	TGTGCCAGCAGAGGCGGGGGAGCCAAAAACATTCAGTACTTC	CASRGGGAKNIQYF
12	TRBD2	TRBV29-1	few	TRBJ2-7	TGCAGCGTTGAGGGGGGGAGTAACGAGCAGTACTTC	CSVEGGSNEQYF
13	.	TRBV29-1	.	TRBJ1-1	TGCAGCGCTCTCTCGGGGATGAACACTGAAGCTTTCTTT	CSALSGMNTEAFF
15	TRBD2	TRBV30	.	TRBJ2-5	TGTGCCTGGAGTGATGTAGCGGGGGTCAAAGAGACCCAGTACTTC	CAWSDVAGVKETQYF
16	TRBD1	TRBV5-4	few	TRBJ1-5	TGTGCCAGCAGCGAAACCGGGACAGGGGAGAGTCAGCCCCAGCATTTT	CASSETGTGESQPQHF
16	.	TRBV7-2	few	TRBJ1-6	TGTGCCAGCAGTCCAGACGGGGCCCAAAATAATTCACCCCTCCACTTT	CASSPDGAQNNSPLHF
14	.	TRBV6-1	.	TRBJ2-1	TGTGCCAGCAGCCTACTGGCGGGGGCCAATGAGCAGTTCTTC	CASSLLAGANEQFF
14	TRBD1	TRBV7-9	once	TRBJ2-7	TGTGCCAGCAGCTTAGGAGACAGGGACTACGAGCAGTACTTC	CASSLGDRDYEQYF
12	.	TRBV7-9	.	TRBJ1-6	TGTGCCAGCAGCTGGGAAGGACAGACTCTCCACTTT	CASSWEGQTLHF
13	.	TRBV13	.	TRBJ1-4	TGTGCCAGCAGCCTGCACAGCGGAGAAAAACTGTTTTTT	CASSLHSGEKLFF
13	.	TRBV16	.	TRBJ2-7	TGTGCCACCGCGAGGGATGACTGGGGAGAGCAGTACTTC	CATARDDWGEQYF
13	.	TRBV27	.	TRBJ2-2	TGTGCCAGCAGTTTATCCTCCACAGGAGAGCTGTTTTTT	CASSLSSTGELFF
14	.	TRBV30	few	TRBJ2-7	TGTGCCTGGAGTGTGCCAGCGTACGACTTCGAGCAGTACTTC	CAWSVPAYDFEQYF
14	.	TRBV27	.	TRBJ2-5	TGTGCCAGCAGCCCCAGCGATGACCAAGAGACCCAGTACTTC	CASSPSDDQETQYF
11	.	TRBV29-1	few	TRBJ1-2	TGCAGCGTACCCACAGCTCATGGCTACACCTTC	CSVPTAHGYTF
18	TRBD1	TRBV12-5	.	TRBJ1-2	TGTGCTAGTGGTTTGGTACTTGGAGGGGGCGAAGCTAACTATGGCTACACCTTC	CASGLVLGGGEANYGYTF
14	TRBD1	TRBV28	.	TRBJ1-1	TGTGCCAGCAGTCCCAGGACAGGGGGGATTGAAGCTTTCTTT	CASSPRTGGIEAFF